A selection of T cell receptor beta chains follows, all from one sample in a study of blood T cell repertoires in COVID-19. Profiled with immunoSEQ multiplex PCR; TCRdb holds only in-frame clones, not every one. The sample contains nearly 55,000 clones, about 86% of which appear only once. Sequencing was carried out using peripheral blood. The receptors here all came from a man between 65 and 85 years old with active COVID-19. The CDR3 runs from the conserved cysteine through the conserved F or W. A D gene is named only where the DNA matches it firmly. A row's size may be missing; if present it is once, few, many or a size class.

CDR3: CASSLAGGAREQFF; DNA: TGTGCCAGCAGCTTAGCCGGGGGGGCGAGGGAGCAGTTCTTC; J: TRBJ2-1; size: NA; D: TRBD2; V: TRBV7-2
CDR3: CASYRAVGEQYF; DNA: TGTGCCAGCTACAGGGCAGTGGGCGAGCAGTACTTC; J: TRBJ2-7; size: NA; D: NA; V: TRBV2
CDR3: CASSVAASGQETQYF; DNA: TGTGCCAGCAGCGTAGCGGCTAGCGGGCAAGAGACCCAGTACTTC; J: TRBJ2-5; size: NA; D: TRBD2; V: TRBV9
CDR3: CASSLGAAEWGNQPQHF; DNA: TGTGCCAGCAGCTTAGGGGCCGCAGAATGGGGCAATCAGCCCCAGCATTTT; J: TRBJ1-5; size: NA; D: NA; V: TRBV7-2
CDR3: CASSKQGPNYGYTF; DNA: TGTGCCAGCAGCAAACAGGGACCCAACTATGGCTACACCTTC; J: TRBJ1-2; size: NA; D: NA; V: TRBV11-3
CDR3: CASSVTGVNTEAFF; DNA: TGCGCCAGCAGTGTGACAGGGGTGAACACTGAAGCTTTCTTT; J: TRBJ1-1; size: NA; D: TRBD1; V: TRBV10-2
CDR3: CASSPQGRDTEAFF; DNA: TGTGCCAGCAGCCCCCAGGGGAGGGACACTGAAGCTTTCTTT; J: TRBJ1-1; size: NA; D: NA; V: TRBV7-9
CDR3: CASSHSADTQYF; DNA: TGTGCCAGTAGTCACTCGGCAGATACGCAGTATTTT; J: TRBJ2-3; size: NA; D: NA; V: TRBV19
CDR3: CAWRPTGFEQYF; DNA: TGTGCCTGGAGGCCGACAGGGTTCGAGCAGTACTTC; J: TRBJ2-7; size: NA; D: TRBD1; V: TRBV30
CDR3: CASSQDVARGPDTQYF; DNA: TGCGCCAGCAGCCAAGATGTCGCCAGGGGCCCAGATACGCAGTATTTT; J: TRBJ2-3; size: NA; D: NA; V: TRBV4-3
CDR3: CASSPSGPRDRPEAFF; DNA: TGTGCCAGCAGTCCCTCCGGGCCTCGGGACAGGCCTGAAGCTTTCTTT; J: TRBJ1-1; size: few; D: TRBD1; V: TRBV27
CDR3: CASSQALPGGSTGNTIYF; DNA: TGCGCCAGCAGCCAAGCCCTACCAGGTGGAAGTACTGGAAACACCATATATTTT; J: TRBJ1-3; size: NA; D: NA; V: TRBV4-3
CDR3: CASASLRREKLFF; DNA: TGTGCCAGCGCCAGTCTTCGCCGCGAAAAACTGTTTTTT; J: TRBJ1-4; size: NA; D: NA; V: TRBV6-5
CDR3: CASKTGLSNEKLFF; DNA: TGTGCCAGCAAGACAGGGTTGTCTAATGAAAAACTGTTTTTT; J: TRBJ1-4; size: once; D: TRBD1; V: TRBV7-2
CDR3: CASSLSPDRALVF; DNA: TGTGCCAGCAGTTTATCTCCCGACAGGGCCCTGGTTTTT; J: TRBJ1-4; size: NA; D: TRBD1; V: TRBV27
CDR3: CASSIQGYEQYF; DNA: TGTGCCAGCAGTATCCAGGGTTACGAGCAGTACTTC; J: TRBJ2-7; size: once; D: NA; V: TRBV6-6
CDR3: CASSVEGGQYGKTQYF; DNA: TGTGCCAGCAGCGTAGAGGGAGGGCAGTATGGGAAGACCCAGTACTTC; J: TRBJ2-5; size: NA; D: TRBD2; V: TRBV9
CDR3: CASSSRGQGVGYTF; DNA: TGTGCCAGCAGCTCCCGTGGACAGGGCGTAGGCTACACCTTC; J: TRBJ1-2; size: NA; D: TRBD1; V: TRBV5-4
CDR3: CASSVEGAGGRTDTQYF; DNA: TGTGCCAGCAGCGTAGAAGGAGCGGGGGGGCGCACAGATACGCAGTATTTT; J: TRBJ2-3; size: NA; D: TRBD2; V: TRBV9
CDR3: CASSLEVGEQYF; DNA: TGTGCCAGCAGCTTGGAAGTCGGCGAGCAGTACTTC; J: TRBJ2-7; size: NA; D: NA; V: TRBV5-5
CDR3: CASSAQRGGETDTQYF; DNA: TGTGCCAGCAGCGCCCAGCGCGGGGGGGAGACAGATACGCAGTATTTT; J: TRBJ2-3; size: NA; D: TRBD2; V: TRBV9
CDR3: CASSYRGGDGNTIYF; DNA: TGTGCCAGCAGTTACCGGGGGGGGGATGGAAACACCATATATTTT; J: TRBJ1-3; size: NA; D: NA; V: TRBV6-6
CDR3: CASSRTVTFAQYF; DNA: TGTGCCAGCAGCAGGACTGTCACGTTTGCGCAGTATTTT; J: TRBJ2-3; size: NA; D: NA; V: TRBV7-2
CDR3: CASSQGGLRDTDTQYF; DNA: TGTGCCAGCAGCCAAGGGGGCCTCAGGGACACAGATACGCAGTATTTT; J: TRBJ2-3; size: once; D: NA; V: TRBV4-2
CDR3: CASSLRQGSNQPQHF; DNA: TGTGCCAGCAGCTTGAGACAGGGTAGCAATCAGCCCCAGCATTTT; J: TRBJ1-5; size: NA; D: TRBD1; V: TRBV28
CDR3: CASSRGTGDSINQPQHF; DNA: TGTGCCAGCAGCAGAGGGACAGGGGATAGTATCAATCAGCCCCAGCATTTT; J: TRBJ1-5; size: NA; D: TRBD1; V: TRBV7-8
CDR3: CASSLGQGGTEAFF; DNA: TGTGCCAGCTCGCTTGGACAGGGGGGGACTGAAGCTTTCTTT; J: TRBJ1-1; size: NA; D: TRBD1; V: TRBV18
CDR3: CASGTGYGYTF; DNA: TGTGCCAGCGGGACAGGGTATGGCTACACCTTC; J: TRBJ1-2; size: NA; D: TRBD1; V: TRBV14
CDR3: CASSLGTGMNTEAFF; DNA: TGTGCCAGCAGCTTGGGGACAGGGATGAACACTGAAGCTTTCTTT; J: TRBJ1-1; size: NA; D: TRBD1; V: TRBV7-2
CDR3: CSAGMDMGGYTF; DNA: TGCAGCGCGGGTATGGACATGGGTGGCTACACCTTC; J: TRBJ1-2; size: NA; D: NA; V: TRBV29-1
CDR3: CASSEASGRASGSEYF; DNA: TGTGCCAGCAGTGAAGCCAGTGGGAGGGCTAGCGGTTCTGAGTACTTC; J: TRBJ2-7; size: NA; D: TRBD2; V: TRBV2
CDR3: CASSSPTSGAGGRETQYF; DNA: TGTGCCAGCTCGTCACCAACCTCCGGAGCGGGGGGGCGAGAGACCCAGTACTTC; J: TRBJ2-5; size: NA; D: TRBD2; V: TRBV18
CDR3: CASSLPPAGVDGYTF; DNA: TGTGCCAGCAGCTTACCACCGGCAGGGGTCGACGGCTACACCTTC; J: TRBJ1-2; size: once; D: NA; V: TRBV7-9
CDR3: CASSLRDRGPGELFF; DNA: TGTGCTAGCAGCTTAAGGGACAGGGGCCCCGGGGAGCTGTTTTTT; J: TRBJ2-2; size: NA; D: TRBD1; V: TRBV7-7
CDR3: CASTTRGASNQPQHF; DNA: TGTGCCAGCACCACGCGGGGGGCTAGCAATCAGCCCCAGCATTTT; J: TRBJ1-5; size: NA; D: NA; V: TRBV6-6
CDR3: CASSRGTEAFF; DNA: TGTGCCAGCAGCCGGGGGACTGAAGCTTTCTTT; J: TRBJ1-1; size: NA; D: NA; V: TRBV7-3
CDR3: CASSQTGGSYNSPLHF; DNA: TGTGCCAGCAGCCAGACAGGGGGTTCCTATAATTCACCCCTCCACTTT; J: TRBJ1-6; size: NA; D: TRBD1; V: TRBV6-6